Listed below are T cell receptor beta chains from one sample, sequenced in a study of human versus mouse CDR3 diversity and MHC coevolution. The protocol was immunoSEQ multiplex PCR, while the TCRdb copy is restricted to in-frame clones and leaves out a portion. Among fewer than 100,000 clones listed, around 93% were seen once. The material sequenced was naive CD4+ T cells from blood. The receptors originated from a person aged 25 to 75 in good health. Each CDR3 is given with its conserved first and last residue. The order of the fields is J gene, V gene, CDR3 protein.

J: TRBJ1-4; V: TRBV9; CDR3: CASSVGQQYEKLFF
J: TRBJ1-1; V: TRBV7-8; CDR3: CASSNQGEAFF
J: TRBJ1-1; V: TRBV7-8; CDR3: CASSLISGGNTEAFF
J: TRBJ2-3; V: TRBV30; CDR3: CAWSPGGDTQYF
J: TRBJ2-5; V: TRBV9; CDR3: CASSVASRDQETQYF
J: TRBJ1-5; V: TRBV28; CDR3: CASSLGGHSNQPQHF
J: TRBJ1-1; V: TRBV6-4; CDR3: CASSDSLQGALVFF
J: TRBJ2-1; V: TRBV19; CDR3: CASSATVSVSGYSSYNEQFF
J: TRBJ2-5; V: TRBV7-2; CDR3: CASSPRWGLVGETQYF
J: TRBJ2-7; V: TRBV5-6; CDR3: CASSLDRGLREQYF
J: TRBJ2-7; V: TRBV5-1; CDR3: CASKGQGLHEQYF
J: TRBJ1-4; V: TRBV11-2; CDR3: CASSFAWTAANEKLFF
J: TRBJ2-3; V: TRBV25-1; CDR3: CASSESGQGFADTQYF
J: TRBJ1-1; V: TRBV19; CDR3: CASSIRNTEAFF